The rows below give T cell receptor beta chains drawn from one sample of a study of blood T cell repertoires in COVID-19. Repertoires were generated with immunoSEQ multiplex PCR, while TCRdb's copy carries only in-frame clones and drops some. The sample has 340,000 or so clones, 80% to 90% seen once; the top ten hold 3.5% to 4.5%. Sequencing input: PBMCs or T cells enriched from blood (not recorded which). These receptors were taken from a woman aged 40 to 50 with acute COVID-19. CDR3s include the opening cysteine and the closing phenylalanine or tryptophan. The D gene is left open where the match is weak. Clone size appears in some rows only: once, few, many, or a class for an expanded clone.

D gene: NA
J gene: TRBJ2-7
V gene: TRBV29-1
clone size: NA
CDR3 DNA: TGCAGCGTGGGGACTGGCTCCTACGAGCAGTACTTC
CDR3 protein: CSVGTGSYEQYF

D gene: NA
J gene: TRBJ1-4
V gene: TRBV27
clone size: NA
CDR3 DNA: TGTGCCAGCAGTTTATCATTTGGACAGCTCGGAACAACTAATGAAAAACTGTTTTTT
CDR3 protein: CASSLSFGQLGTTNEKLFF

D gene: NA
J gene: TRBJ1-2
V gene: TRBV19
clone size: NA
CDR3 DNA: TGTGCCAGGTATACTCGACCCCAGGGGCGCAACTATGGCTACACCTTC
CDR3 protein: CARYTRPQGRNYGYTF

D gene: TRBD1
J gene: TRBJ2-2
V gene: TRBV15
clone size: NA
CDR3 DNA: TGTGCCACCAGCAGAGTTATGGGACAGCCGAACACCGGGGAGCTGTTTTTT
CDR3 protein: CATSRVMGQPNTGELFF

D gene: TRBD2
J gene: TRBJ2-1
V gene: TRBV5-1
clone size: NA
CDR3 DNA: TGCGCCAGCAGCCCCGGAGGCCTAGCGGGGAGTAATGAGCAGTTCTTC
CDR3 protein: CASSPGGLAGSNEQFF

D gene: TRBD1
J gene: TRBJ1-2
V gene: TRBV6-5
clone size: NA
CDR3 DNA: TGTGCCAGCAGCCTTCTGGACAGGGGAAGCTACACCTTC
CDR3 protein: CASSLLDRGSYTF

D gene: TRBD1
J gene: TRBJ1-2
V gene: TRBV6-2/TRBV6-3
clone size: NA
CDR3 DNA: TGTGCCAGCAGTTACGCGGACAGGGGGAGGTATGGCTACACCTTC
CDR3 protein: CASSYADRGRYGYTF

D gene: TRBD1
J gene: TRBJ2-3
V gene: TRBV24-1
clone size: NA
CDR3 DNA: TGTGCCACCAGTGATTTCCCTTTAGGGGGCACGCAGTATTTT
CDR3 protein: CATSDFPLGGTQYF

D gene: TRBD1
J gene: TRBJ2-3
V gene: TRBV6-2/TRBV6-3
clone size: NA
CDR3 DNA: TGTGCCAGCAGTAGGGACAGTACAGATACGCAGTATTTT
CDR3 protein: CASSRDSTDTQYF

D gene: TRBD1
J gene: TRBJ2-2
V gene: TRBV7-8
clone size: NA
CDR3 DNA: TGTGCCAGCAGGCCCGGGACAGGGAACACCGGGGAGCTGTTTTTT
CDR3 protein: CASRPGTGNTGELFF

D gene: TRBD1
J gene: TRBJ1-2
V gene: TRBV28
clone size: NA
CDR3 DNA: TGTGCCAGCGGGACAGGGATGGGTTATGGCTACACCTTC
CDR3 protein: CASGTGMGYGYTF

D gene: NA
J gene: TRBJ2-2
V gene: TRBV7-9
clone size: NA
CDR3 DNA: TGTGCCAACCACATAACGGGAAAGAACACCGGGGAGCTGTTTTTT
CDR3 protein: CANHITGKNTGELFF

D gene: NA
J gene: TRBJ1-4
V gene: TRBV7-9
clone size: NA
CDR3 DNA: TGTGCCAGCAGCTTTATAGCAGGGGTGGCTGAAAAACTGTTTTTT
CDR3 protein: CASSFIAGVAEKLFF

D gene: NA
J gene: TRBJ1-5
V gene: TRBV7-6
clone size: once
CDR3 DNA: TGTGCCAGCAGCTTTCCTGGGGCCAATCAGCCCCAGCATTTT
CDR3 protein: CASSFPGANQPQHF

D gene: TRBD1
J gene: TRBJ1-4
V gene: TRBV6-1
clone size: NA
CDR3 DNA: TGTGCCAGCAGTGAACCCGGGACAGGGAATTTTTTT
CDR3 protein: CASSEPGTGNFF

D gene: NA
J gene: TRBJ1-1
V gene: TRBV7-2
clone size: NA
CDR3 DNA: TGTGCCAGCAACTGGGTCCGACAGTCCCACACTGAAGCTTTCTTT
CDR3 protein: CASNWVRQSHTEAFF

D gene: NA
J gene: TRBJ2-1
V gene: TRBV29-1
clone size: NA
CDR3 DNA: TGCAGCGCCGGGACTTCTCTCTACAATGAGCAGTTCTTC
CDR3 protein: CSAGTSLYNEQFF

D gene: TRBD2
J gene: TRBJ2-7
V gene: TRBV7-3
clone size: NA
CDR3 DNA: TGTGCCAGCAGCTGGAGCGGGGGCTACGAGCAGTACTTC
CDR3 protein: CASSWSGGYEQYF

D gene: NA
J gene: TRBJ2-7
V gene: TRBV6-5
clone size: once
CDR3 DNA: TGTGCCAGCAGTTACGTTAGCTCCTACGAGCAGTACTTC
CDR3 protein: CASSYVSSYEQYF

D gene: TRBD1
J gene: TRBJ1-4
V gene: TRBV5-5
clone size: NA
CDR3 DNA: TGTGCCAGCAGCCCCCCGCATGGACAGGTCGAAAAACTGTTTTTT
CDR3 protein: CASSPPHGQVEKLFF

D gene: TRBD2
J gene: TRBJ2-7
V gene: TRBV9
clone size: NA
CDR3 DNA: TGTGCCAGCAGCGTGGGCGACTGGACTAGCGGGAACGAGCAGTACTTC
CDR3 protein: CASSVGDWTSGNEQYF

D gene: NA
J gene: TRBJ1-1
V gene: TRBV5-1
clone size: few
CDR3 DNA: TGCGCCAGCAGCCCCCTGGAGGGGAACACTGAAGCTTTCTTT
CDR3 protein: CASSPLEGNTEAFF

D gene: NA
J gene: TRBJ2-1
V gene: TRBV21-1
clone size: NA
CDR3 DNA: TGTGCCAGCAGCAATATCTTCTCTTTCTTGGCTAGCGGGGCCTACAATGAGCAGTTCTTC
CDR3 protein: CASSNIFSFLASGAYNEQFF

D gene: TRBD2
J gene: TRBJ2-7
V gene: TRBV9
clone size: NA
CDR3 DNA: TGTGCCAGCAGGCCTCTAGCGGGAGGCTTTTCCTACGAGCAGTACTTC
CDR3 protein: CASRPLAGGFSYEQYF

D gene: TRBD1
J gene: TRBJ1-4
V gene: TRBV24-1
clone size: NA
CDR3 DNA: TGTGCCACCAGTGACTCCGGGACAGGGTCTAATGAAAAACTGTTTTTT
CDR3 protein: CATSDSGTGSNEKLFF

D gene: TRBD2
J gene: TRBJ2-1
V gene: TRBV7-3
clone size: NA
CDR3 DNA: TGTGCCAGCAGCTTAACTAGCGGGAGGGCCACTGAGCAGTTCTTC
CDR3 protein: CASSLTSGRATEQFF

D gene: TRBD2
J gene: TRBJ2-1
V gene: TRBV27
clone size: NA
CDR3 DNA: TGTGCCAGCAGTCCCTATCTGGGCGGGGGGGCTGTCAATGAGCAGTTCTTC
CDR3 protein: CASSPYLGGGAVNEQFF

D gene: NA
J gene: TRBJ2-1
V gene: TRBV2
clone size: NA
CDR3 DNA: TGTGCCAGCCAACGGGGCTCCTACAATGAGCAGTTCTTC
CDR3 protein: CASQRGSYNEQFF

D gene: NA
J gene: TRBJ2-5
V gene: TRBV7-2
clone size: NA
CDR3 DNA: TGTGCCAGCAGTCTTAGGTGGGCCGGGACACAGAAGACCCAGTACTTC
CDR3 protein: CASSLRWAGTQKTQYF

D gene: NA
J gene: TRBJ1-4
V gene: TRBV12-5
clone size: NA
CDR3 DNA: TGTGCTAGTGGTTTGGCGGGCGGGGGAGGCAGAGAAAAACTGTTTTTT
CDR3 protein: CASGLAGGGGREKLFF